Below are 16 T cell receptor beta chains sequenced from a single sample in a study of T cells in Graves' hyperthyroidism and ophthalmopathy. Amplification targeted TCR beta CDR3 regions from RNA transcripts. Initially, a first-round RT-PCR of the TCR CDR3 employed the HTBI primer set. TCRdb redid the calling of the multiplex PCR reads with MiXCR, one entry per CDR3 protein. The sample has about 290,000 distinct CDR3 sequences; roughly 13% are singletons. Source material: blood. The source is a woman aged 25 to 39 with Graves' hyperthyroidism that later progressed to Graves' ophthalmopathy.

This clonotype was observed at least ten times. The gene calls are TRBV28 and TRBJ2-7; D is possibly TRBD1 (6 bases). With 5 bases removed from V and 4 bases from J, the gap between germline ends came to 15 bases. The CDR3 consists of 14 residues. Looked up from germline, CDR1 is MDHEN and CDR2 is SYDVKM. In DNA, the CDR3 is TGTGCCAGCAGTCAAGAACAGGGCCCGTACGAGCAGTACTTC. Residues: CASSQEQGPYEQYF.

On this clonotype itself: This may come from a read error, since a much larger clone is one base off. The rearrangement joins TRBV5-1 to TRBJ2-3; TRBD1 might be the D (6 bases). CDR1 SGHRS and CDR2 YFSETQ come from the germline V gene. The CDR3 is made up of 15 amino acids. V lost 0 bases, J lost 1 base, and 9 bases lay in between. The CDR3 region has the DNA TGCGCCAGCAGCTTGGCAGGGGACGGCACAGATACGCAGTATTTT. Its protein product is CASSLAGDGTDTQYF.

V and J are TRBV9 and TRBJ1-4; D may be TRBD1 (6 bases). This CDR3 contains 12 residues. Trimming took off 4 bases at V and 9 bases at J, with 10 bases between the two ends. Germline V gene sequence: CDR1 SGDLS, CDR2 YYNGEE. CDR3: CASSPGAKKLFF. CDR3 sequence (DNA): TGTGCCAGCAGCCCGGGGGCCAAAAAACTGTTTTTT.

This clonotype has ten or more counts. The chain carries TRBV11-1 and TRBJ1-1; D call uncertain. V dropped 3 bases and J dropped 1 base, with 9 bases sitting between them. The CDR3 has 14 amino acids. Germline CDR1 SGHAT, CDR2 FQDESV (reference sequence). This CDR3 is CASSFRFQNTEAFF. CDR3 sequence (DNA): TGTGCCAGCAGCTTTCGGTTCCAGAACACTGAAGCTTTCTTT.

Many counts were recorded for this clonotype. This rearrangement joins TRBV18 to TRBJ1-2; D is uncertain. The germline V gene encodes CDR1 KGHSH and CDR2 LQKENI. The CDR3 contains 14 residues. V lost 0 bases, J lost 4 bases, and 9 bases lay in between. The CDR3 loop reads CASSPPGVFYGYTF. The CDR3 DNA reads as TGTGCCAGCTCACCACCGGGTGTCTTCTATGGCTACACCTTC.

This clonotype was recorded many times. The chain uses TRBV2 and TRBJ1-1; unclear D gene. V lost 7 bases, J lost 1 base, and 13 bases lay in between. Germline lookup yields CDR1 SNHLY and CDR2 FYNNEI. The CDR3 sequence is 14 residues long. CDR3 amino acids: CASTHSPENTEAFF. The CDR3 DNA is TGTGCCAGCACCCACTCGCCTGAGAACACTGAAGCTTTCTTT.

The sample holds many counts of this clonotype. CDR3 loop: CASSPGLIVYEQYF. CDR3 nucleotide sequence: TGTGCCAGCAGTCCCGGACTGATAGTCTACGAGCAGTACTTC. V and J are TRBV28 and TRBJ2-7; a possible D gene is TRBD2 (5 bases). The CDR3 covers 14 residues. Germline V gene lookup returns CDR1 MDHEN and CDR2 SYDVKM. Trimming pared 5 bases from V and 3 bases from J, leaving 14 bases between.

There are many counts of this clonotype. The chain joins TRBV6-5 to TRBJ2-3; 8 nucleotides match TRBD2. This CDR3 has 16 amino acids. V lost 2 bases to trimming and J lost 5 bases; unmatched junction nucleotides: 9. CDR1 and CDR2 from the germline V gene are MNHEY and SVGAGI. The CDR3: CASSYVVAGPRDTQYF. The DNA of the CDR3 is TGTGCCAGCAGTTACGTGGTAGCGGGGCCTCGAGATACGCAGTATTTT.

The rearrangement uses TRBV3-1 and TRBJ2-3; no definite D call. Per the germline V gene, CDR1 is LGHDT and CDR2 is YNNKEL (reference sequence). The CDR3 is 11 residues long. Trimming took off 2 bases at V and 3 bases at J, with 0 bases between the two ends. In DNA form, the CDR3 reads TGTGCCAGCAGCCAAACAGATACGCAGTATTTT. Protein: CASSQTDTQYF.

This clonotype was seen a handful of times. A read error is possible here, since a much larger clone lies one base away. This rearrangement joins TRBV12-3 or TRBV12-4 to TRBJ2-5; D gene unclear. The CDR3 loop spans 12 amino acids. For the CDR3, the DNA is TGTGTCAGCAGCCGAGAATTCGAGACCCAGTACTTC. Its protein is CVSSREFETQYF.

This clonotype was seen a handful of times. The chain is built from TRBV3-1 and TRBJ2-3; TRBD2 might be the D (6 bases). Germline values: CDR1 LGHDT, CDR2 YNNKEL (reference sequence). V shed 9 bases and J shed 5 bases, with 21 bases lying between them. The CDR3 contains 15 residues. CDR3 sequence: CASRTNGAGLDTQYF. As DNA, the CDR3 is TGTGCCAGTCGTACTAACGGAGCGGGCCTAGATACGCAGTATTTT.

This clonotype was recorded at least ten times. This chain links TRBV7-9 with TRBJ2-3; weak D call: TRBD1 (5 bases). V gave up 5 bases and J gave up 6 bases, with 24 bases separating them. Germline V lookup: CDR1 SEHNR, CDR2 FQNEAQ (reference sequence). The length of the CDR3 is 17 residues. CDR3 in DNA: TGTGCCAGCAGCCCCCCTGGGGCGGCCGTTTCTGTGGATACGCAGTATTTT. This gives the protein CASSPPGAAVSVDTQYF.

This clonotype was detected many times. The chain uses TRBV11-2 and TRBJ2-1; a possible D gene is TRBD2 (6 bases). Germline CDR1 and CDR2: SGHAT and FQNNGV. V dropped 5 bases and J dropped 8 bases, with 25 bases sitting between them. This CDR3 contains 17 residues. CDR3 region: CASSSLEAGPTRHEQFF. The CDR3 DNA sequence: TGTGCCAGCAGCAGCCTTGAAGCGGGTCCGACCAGGCATGAGCAGTTCTTC.

The sample holds a few counts of this clonotype. The gene calls are TRBV27 and TRBJ2-5; TRBD2 matches at 10 bases. The CDR3 is 17 amino acids. In germline, CDR1 is MNHEY, CDR2 SMNVEV (reference sequence). With 3 bases clipped from V and 2 bases from J, the junction kept 9 bases outside the gene matches. For the CDR3, the DNA is TGTGCCAGCAGTTTGGTCCCGGGACTAGCGCCTCAAGAGACCCAGTACTTC. Translating it yields CASSLVPGLAPQETQYF.

This clonotype was counted a few times. The chain carries TRBV6-2 or TRBV6-3 and TRBJ1-5; 12 bases are shared with TRBD1. Germline V gene lookup returns CDR1 MNHEY and CDR2 SVGEGT. The CDR3 contains 16 residues. Trimming removed 2 bases from V and 5 bases from J; junction bases left unmatched: 4. CDR3 DNA: TGTGCCAGCAGTTACCCCCGGGACAGGGGGCATCAGCCCCAGCATTTT. It is translated as CASSYPRDRGHQPQHF.

In its sample, this clonotype was seen many times. This rearrangement joins TRBV29-1 to TRBJ2-2, with 10 bases matching TRBD2. The CDR3 runs to 15 residues. With V trimmed by 0 bases and J by 7 bases, 5 bases remained unmatched. Germline V gene data show CDR1 as SQVTM and CDR2 as ANQGSEA. The CDR3 DNA reads as TGCAGCGTTGAAGACGCGAGCGGGAGGGTCGGGGAGCTGTTTTTT. Amino acids: CSVEDASGRVGELFF.